In its sample, the clone carrying this TCR beta chain was seen many times. The CDR3 sequence is 17 residues long. CDR1 is SGHTA and CDR2 is FQGNSA in the germline V gene. Trimming left V 5 bases short and J 7 bases short, with 23 bases between. This library used around 400 ng RNA and molecular barcoded adaptors spanning alpha/delta and beta/gamma chains. TCRdb redid the calling of the reads with MiXCR, one entry per CDR3 protein. The sample has about 62,000 distinct CDR3 sequences; roughly 18% are singletons. The data were taken from a study of read filtering for tumor transcriptome and immune sequencing. Background on the study: By R-ISS, stages I, II and III held approximately 8, 16 and 7 patients. Transcriptome libraries were built from DNase-treated RNA. IR-seq gave about 3.5 to 10.27 million TCR reads per sample; RNA-seq gave about 80 to 1,300.

The chain carries TRBV7-2 and TRBJ2-2; possibly TRBD1 for D (5 bases). This receptor was taken from a donor at least 40 years old with multiple myeloma. The sample consisted of a population of CD138-negative cells sorted from bone marrow. The CDR3 sequence: CASSRSSDPGHGGELFF. The CDR3 DNA reads as TGTGCCAGCAGCCGATCATCAGACCCCGGACATGGCGGGGAGCTGTTTTTT.